This T cell receptor (beta chain) was captured in a study of blood T cell repertoires in COVID-19. About the research overall: Sites across the United States, Italy and Spain contributed samples from acute and convalescent COVID-19. PBMCs, B-cell-depleted T cells, or T cells were the source of the cDNA or gDNA that made up the material.

Sequencing used immunoSEQ multiplex PCR; TCRdb keeps in-frame clones, though not all of them. The sample gives some 360,000 clones, around 87% of which show up once; about 2.3% is in the top ten. Those enrolled in Seattle joined during active infection and were followed longitudinally afterward. Germline loops: CDR1 MDHEN, CDR2 SYDVKM. The CDR3 consists of 14 residues. Between the trimmed V and J ends, which lost 2 bases and 2 bases, there was a span of 9 bases. This rearrangement joins TRBV28 to TRBJ1-2; tentatively, D is TRBD1 (5 bases). Sequencing input: peripheral blood. The receptor was isolated from a woman aged 60-75 years with COVID-19, enrolled during active disease. The CDR3 sequence is CASSLGATNYGYTF. The CDR3, as DNA: TGTGCCAGCAGTTTAGGGGCAACCAACTATGGCTACACCTTC.